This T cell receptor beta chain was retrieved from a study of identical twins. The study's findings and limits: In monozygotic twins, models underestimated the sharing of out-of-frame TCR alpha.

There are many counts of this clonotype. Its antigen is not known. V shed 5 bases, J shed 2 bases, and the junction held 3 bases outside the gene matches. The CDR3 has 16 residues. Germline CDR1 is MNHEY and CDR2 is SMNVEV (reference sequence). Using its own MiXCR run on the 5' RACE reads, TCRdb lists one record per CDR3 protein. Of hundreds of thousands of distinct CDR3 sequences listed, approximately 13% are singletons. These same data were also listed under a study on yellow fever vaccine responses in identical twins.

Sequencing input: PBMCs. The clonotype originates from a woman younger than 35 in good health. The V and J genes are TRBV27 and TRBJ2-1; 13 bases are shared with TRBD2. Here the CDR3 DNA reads TGTGCCAGCAGTCCCGGGACTAGCGGGACCTACAATGAGCAGTTCTTC. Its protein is CASSPGTSGTYNEQFF.